Presented here are 11 T cell receptor beta chains from one specimen sequenced in a study of blood T cell repertoires in COVID-19. Here immunoSEQ multiplex PCR was the method, and the copy in TCRdb shows in-frame clones only, minus some. The sample lists over 130,000 clones, roughly four fifths seen once, with roughly 4% in the top ten. Material for sequencing was peripheral blood. Source of these receptors: a woman older than 75 with acute or convalescent COVID-19.

The V and J genes are TRBV28 and TRBJ1-4; tentatively, D is TRBD1 (5 bases). The V gene lost 3 bases and the J gene lost 8 bases, with 10 bases spanning the gap. The germline CDR1 and CDR2 sequences are MDHEN and SYDVKM. The CDR3 length is 13 residues. The CDR3 spells CASSFQGWEKLFF. CDR3 bases: TGTGCCAGCAGTTTCCAGGGTTGGGAAAAACTGTTTTTT. Filled out from reference TRBV28 and TRBJ1-4, the complete variable domain reads DVKVTQSSRYLVKRTGEKVFLECVQDMDHENMFWYRQDPGLGLRLIYFSYDVKMKEKGDIPEGYSVSREKKERFSLILESASTNQTSMYLCASSFQGWEKLFFGSGTQLSVL.

The chain joins TRBV19 to TRBJ1-5, with D hard to call. The germline V and J ends were trimmed by 2 bases and 4 bases, with 3 bases remaining between them. Germline values: CDR1 LNHDA, CDR2 SQIVND (reference sequence). CDR3 length: 12 amino acids. CDR3 nucleotides: TGTGCCAGTAGTATATCAAATCAGCCCCAGCATTTT. This encodes CASSISNQPQHF.

In its sample, this clone was seen a few times. The J gene is TRBJ2-1, the V gene TRBV4-1, with 7 nucleotides matching TRBD2. Trimming at V came to 1 base and at J to 4 bases, leaving 4 bases not matched to a gene. CDR3 length equals 15 residues. Germline V lookup: CDR1 MGHRA, CDR2 YSYEKL. CDR3 coding DNA: TGCGCCAGCAGCCAAGTAGCGGGTCCATACAATGAGCAGTTCTTC. This gives the protein CASSQVAGPYNEQFF.

This sequence joins TRBV7-3 and TRBJ1-1, with a tentative D call TRBD1 (5 bases). The germline gives CDR1 SGHTA, CDR2 FQGTGA. The germline V and J ends were trimmed by 1 base and 0 bases, with 15 bases remaining between them. This CDR3 contains 17 residues. The CDR3 DNA reads TGTGCCAGCAGCTTAAGGTCAGTAGGGGAGGTGAACACTGAAGCTTTCTTT. Its translation: CASSLRSVGEVNTEAFF.

V and J are TRBV5-5 and TRBJ1-1, with 8 bases fitting TRBD1. The CDR3 runs 14 residues. The germline V gene encodes CDR1 SGHKS and CDR2 YYEKEE (reference sequence). V shed 1 base, J shed 1 base, and the junction held 0 bases outside the gene matches. CDR3 nucleotides: TGTGCCAGCAGCTTGCAGGGGGCGAACACTGAAGCTTTCTTT. As protein: CASSLQGANTEAFF. Full variable domain (rest looked up from reference TRBV5-5 and TRBJ1-1): DAGVTQSPTHLIKTRGQQVTLRCSPISGHKSVSWYQQVLGQGPQFIFQYYEKEERGRGNFPDRFSARQFPNYSSELNVNALLLGDSALYLCASSLQGANTEAFFGQGTRLTVV.

The gene calls are TRBV6-5 and TRBJ1-5; a possible D gene is TRBD1 (6 bases). CDR1 and CDR2 from the germline V gene are MNHEY and SVGAGI. This CDR3 has 13 residues. Trimming took 5 bases from V and 3 from J, leaving 8 bases between them. For the CDR3, the DNA is TGTGCCAGCAGTACAGGGCTCAATCAGCCCCAGCATTTT. This codes for CASSTGLNQPQHF.

The rearrangement uses TRBV21-1 and TRBJ1-4; the table calls TRBD1, which could not be checked here. TRBV21-1 is termed a pseudogene. The CDR3 extends over 15 amino acids. CDR3 sequence reads: CASSKCETGNEKLFF. The CDR3 DNA is TGTGCCAGCAGCAAGTGTGAGACAGGGAATGAAAAACTGTTTTTT.

The rearrangement uses TRBV3-1 (or the pseudogene TRBV3-2) and TRBJ2-3; the match to TRBD2 covers 11 bases. Germline assignment: CDR1 LGHDT and CDR2 YNNKEL (reference sequence). V dropped 0 bases and J dropped 3; count of bases not matched to a gene: 2. This CDR3 is 16 amino acids long. The DNA for the CDR3 is TGTGCCAGCAGCCAAGATCCTAGCGGGGGGACAGATACGCAGTATTTT. It codes for CASSQDPSGGTDTQYF.

The chain employs TRBV30 and TRBJ1-2, with D tentatively TRBD1 (6 bases). CDR3 length equals 13 residues. Germline-derived CDR1 and CDR2 are GTSNPN and SVGIG (reference sequence). The V end was cut by 1 base, the J end by 3 bases, with 9 bases between. The CDR3 DNA follows: TGTGCCTGGAGTGCCAGGGGAGACTATGGCTACACCTTC. Translating it yields CAWSARGDYGYTF.

J is TRBJ2-3 and V is TRBV18; 9 nucleotides match TRBD2. Germline V gives CDR1 KGHSH, CDR2 LQKENI. With 6 bases clipped from V and 0 bases from J, the junction kept 4 bases outside the gene matches. There are 15 residues in the CDR3. CDR3 region: CASSGTSSSTDTQYF. The CDR3 coding sequence is TGTGCCAGCTCCGGGACTAGCAGTAGCACAGATACGCAGTATTTT.

The V gene is TRBV28, the J gene TRBJ2-3, with D possibly being TRBD1 (6 bases). Trimming shortened V by 3 bases and J by 6 bases, and 13 bases separated the two germline ends. The CDR3 totals 14 residues. CDR1 MDHEN and CDR2 SYDVKM come from the germline V gene. The CDR3 loop is CASSFRQAGDTQYF. The CDR3 DNA sequence: TGTGCCAGCAGTTTTAGACAGGCTGGGGATACGCAGTATTTT.